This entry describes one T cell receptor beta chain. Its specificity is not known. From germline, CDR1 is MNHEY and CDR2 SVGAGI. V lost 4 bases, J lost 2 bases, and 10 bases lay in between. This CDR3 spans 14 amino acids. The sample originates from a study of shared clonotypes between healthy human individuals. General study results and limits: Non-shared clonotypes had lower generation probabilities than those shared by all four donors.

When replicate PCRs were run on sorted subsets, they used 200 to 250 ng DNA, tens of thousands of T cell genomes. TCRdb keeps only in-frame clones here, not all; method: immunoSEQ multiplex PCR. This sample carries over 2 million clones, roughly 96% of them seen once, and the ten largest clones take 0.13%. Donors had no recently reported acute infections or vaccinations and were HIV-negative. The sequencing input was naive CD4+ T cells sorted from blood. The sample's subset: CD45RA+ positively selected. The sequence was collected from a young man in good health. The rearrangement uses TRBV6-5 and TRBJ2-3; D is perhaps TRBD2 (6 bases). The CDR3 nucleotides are TGTGCCAGCAGTTCTCGGGACTTCACAGATACGCAGTATTTT. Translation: CASSSRDFTDTQYF.